The present T cell receptor beta chain was sequenced within a study of cytomegalovirus exposure and HLA in healthy donors. General study results and limits: Sequences of the TCR beta chain were said to predict the HLA-A and HLA-B alleles of most subjects accurately. Later analysis revealed greater clonal expansion in HLA-associated TCR beta chains than in equally common others. A later analysis linked roughly 17,000 TCR beta sequences to HLA alleles at 0.05 false discovery rate. The authors enumerated 150 to 200 TCR beta chains as linked to cytomegalovirus.

Germline CDR1 MNHEY, CDR2 SMNVEV (reference sequence). The CDR3 extends over 15 amino acids. The V segment lost 3 bases and the J segment 7 bases; nucleotides outside the gene matches: 5. Regarding this clone: The antigen remains undetermined.

PCR was performed using 60 Vbeta and 13 Jbeta primers. The repertoire was sequenced with immunoSEQ multiplex PCR; TCRdb's copy has only in-frame clones and lacks some. The sample records roughly 180,000 clones, more than 70% being singletons. The chain couples TRBV27 to TRBJ2-1, with TRBD2 identical over 11 bases. The sequencing input was PBMCs. This clonotype was sampled from a woman aged 50 to 60 in good health and CMV-seropositive. DNA for the CDR3: TGTGCCAGCAGTTTCATACTAGCGGGAGTTAATGAGCAGTTCTTC. Translated: CASSFILAGVNEQFF.